A single T cell receptor (beta chain) is shown here with its context. The data originate from a study of blood T cell repertoires in COVID-19. Study details: Specimens from acute and convalescent COVID-19 originated in the United States, Italy and Spain. From T cells, B-cell-depleted T cells, or PBMCs came the material, which was cDNA or gDNA.

TCRdb's table, derived via immunoSEQ multiplex PCR, lists solely in-frame clones and lacks some. The sample includes about 69,000 clones, around 87% of them seen just once. The TCR sequence derives from a man in his fifties or sixties with acute or convalescent COVID-19. Sequenced input: peripheral blood.

The CDR3 DNA reads as TGTGCCAGCAGCCCCCGGGGACAGTACAATGAGCAGTTCTTC. It specifies CASSPRGQYNEQFF. The chain carries TRBV3-1 (or the pseudogene TRBV3-2) and TRBJ2-1, with 7 bases that match TRBD1. With V trimmed by 4 bases and J by 4 bases, 4 bases remained unmatched. The germline V gene has CDR1 LGHDT and CDR2 YNNKEL (reference sequence). This CDR3 has 14 residues.